These 3 T cell receptor beta chains were sequenced from one sample in a study of shared clonotypes between healthy human individuals (dated by TCRdb to 2020 to 2021). Library method: the immunoSEQ multiplex PCR assay. The source is immuneACCESS, and TCRdb retained only in-frame sequences with V and J called. Part of the clones is not carried over; for the studies checked, unresolved V genes explain less than half of this, and the remainder is unexplained. Present in this sample are about a million clones, 77% of which were seen just once. Of the sample, roughly 0.9% falls within the top ten clones. The sequenced material came from memory CD4+ T cells from PBMCs. The sample's cell subset or site label is to be understood as: CD45RA-negative fraction. The receptors derive from a man between 18 and 35 years old in good health. Some clones in this sample may be carry-over from other donors' samples.

The chain uses TRBV7-3 and TRBJ2-1; 10 bases map to TRBD2. The CDR3 is 16 residues long. CDR1 SGHTA and CDR2 FQGTGA come from the germline V gene. V dropped 0 bases and J dropped 4; count of bases not matched to a gene: 3. The CDR3 sequence: CASSLTRTSGYNEQFF. The CDR3 coding sequence is TGTGCCAGCAGCTTAACCCGGACTAGCGGATACAATGAGCAGTTCTTC.

The J gene is TRBJ1-4, the V gene TRBV2; D uncertain. Germline CDR1 is SNHLY and CDR2 is FYNNEI. Trimming took 6 bases from V and 6 from J, leaving 8 bases between them. The CDR3 is 12 residues long. DNA for the CDR3: TGTGCCAGCAGGGCTGCGGATGAAAAACTGTTTTTT. This gives the protein CASRAADEKLFF.

As for this clone: This may stem from a read error, because a much larger clone lies one nucleotide away. This chain joins TRBV10-3 and TRBJ2-7; 9 positions match TRBD2. The CDR3 covers 15 residues. Germline values: CDR1 ENHRY, CDR2 SYGVKD. Unmatched junction bases numbered 10, after V lost 4 bases and J lost 6 bases. DNA of the CDR3: TGTGCCATCAGTGGGTGGGGGACTAGCAGAAGCGAGCAGTACTTC. Protein: CAISGWGTSRSEQYF.